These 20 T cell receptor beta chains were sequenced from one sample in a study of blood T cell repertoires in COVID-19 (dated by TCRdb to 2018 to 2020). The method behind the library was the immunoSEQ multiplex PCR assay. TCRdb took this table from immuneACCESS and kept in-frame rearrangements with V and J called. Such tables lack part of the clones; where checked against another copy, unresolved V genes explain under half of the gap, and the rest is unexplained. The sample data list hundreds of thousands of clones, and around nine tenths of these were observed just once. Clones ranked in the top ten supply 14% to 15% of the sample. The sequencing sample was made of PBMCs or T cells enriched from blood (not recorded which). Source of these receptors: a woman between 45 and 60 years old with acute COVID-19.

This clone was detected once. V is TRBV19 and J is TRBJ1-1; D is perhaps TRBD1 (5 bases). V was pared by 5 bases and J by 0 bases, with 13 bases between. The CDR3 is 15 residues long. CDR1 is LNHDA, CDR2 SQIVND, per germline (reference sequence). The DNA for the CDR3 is TGTGCCAGTAGTGCCGAAGGGGTTATGAACACTGAAGCTTTCTTT. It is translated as CASSAEGVMNTEAFF.

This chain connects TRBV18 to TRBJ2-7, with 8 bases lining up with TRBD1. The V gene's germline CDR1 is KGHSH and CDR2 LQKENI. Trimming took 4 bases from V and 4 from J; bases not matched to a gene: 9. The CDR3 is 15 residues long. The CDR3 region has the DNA TGTGCCAGCTCACGACCGGGACAGGCAGTTTACGAGCAGTACTTC. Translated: CASSRPGQAVYEQYF.

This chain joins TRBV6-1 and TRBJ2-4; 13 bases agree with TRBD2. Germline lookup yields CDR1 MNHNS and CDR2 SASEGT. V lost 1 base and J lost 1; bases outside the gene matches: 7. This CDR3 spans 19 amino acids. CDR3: CASSEGIGLAGVAKNIQYF. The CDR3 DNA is TGTGCCAGCAGTGAAGGGATCGGACTAGCGGGAGTGGCCAAAAACATTCAGTACTTC.

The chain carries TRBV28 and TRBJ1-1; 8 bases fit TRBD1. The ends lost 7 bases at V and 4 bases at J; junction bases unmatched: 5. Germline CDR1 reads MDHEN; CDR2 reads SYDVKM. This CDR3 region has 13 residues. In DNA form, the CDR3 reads TGTGCCAGCATCCCAGGGGGCATCACTGAAGCTTTCTTT. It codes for CASIPGGITEAFF.

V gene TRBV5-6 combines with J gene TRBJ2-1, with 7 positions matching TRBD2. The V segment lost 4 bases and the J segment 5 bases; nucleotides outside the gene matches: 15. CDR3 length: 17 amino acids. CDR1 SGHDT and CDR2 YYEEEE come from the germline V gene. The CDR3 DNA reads TGTGCCAGCAGCCGTTCACATAGCGGGTTACGAGACAATGAGCAGTTCTTC. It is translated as CASSRSHSGLRDNEQFF.

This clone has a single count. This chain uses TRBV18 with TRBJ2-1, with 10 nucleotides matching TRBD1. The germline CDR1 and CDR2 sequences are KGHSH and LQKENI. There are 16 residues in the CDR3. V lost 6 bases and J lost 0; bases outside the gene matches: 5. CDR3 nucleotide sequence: TGTGCCAGCTCCCGGGGACAGGGGAGCTCCTACAATGAGCAGTTCTTC. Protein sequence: CASSRGQGSSYNEQFF.

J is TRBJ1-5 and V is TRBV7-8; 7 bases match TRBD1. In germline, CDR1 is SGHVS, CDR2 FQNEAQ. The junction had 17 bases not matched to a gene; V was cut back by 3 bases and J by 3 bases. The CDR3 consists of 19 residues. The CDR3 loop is CASSLLLAVGGTVNQPQHF. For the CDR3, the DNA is TGTGCCAGCAGCTTGCTATTAGCTGTTGGAGGGACAGTCAATCAGCCCCAGCATTTT.

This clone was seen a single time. In DNA, the CDR3 is TGTGCCAGCAGAACGGGGGGATTCGACTATGGCTACACCTTC. Translated: CASRTGGFDYGYTF. The chain combines TRBV7-2 with TRBJ1-2; TRBD1 might be the D (5 bases). Germline loops: CDR1 SGHTA, CDR2 FQGNSA. V shed 6 bases and J shed 3 bases, with 14 bases lying between them. The CDR3 has 14 residues.

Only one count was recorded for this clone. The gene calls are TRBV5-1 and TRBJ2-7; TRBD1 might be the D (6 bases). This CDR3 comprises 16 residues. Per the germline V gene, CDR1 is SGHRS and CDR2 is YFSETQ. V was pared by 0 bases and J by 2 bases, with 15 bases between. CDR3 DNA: TGCGCCAGCAGCTTGGGCCACAGGGATGGGACCTACGAGCAGTACTTC. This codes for CASSLGHRDGTYEQYF.

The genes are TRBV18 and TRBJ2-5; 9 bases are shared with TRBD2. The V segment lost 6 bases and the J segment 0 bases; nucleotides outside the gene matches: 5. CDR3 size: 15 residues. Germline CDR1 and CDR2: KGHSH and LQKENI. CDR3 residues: CASSTSGSYQETQYF. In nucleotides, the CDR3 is TGTGCCAGCTCGACTAGCGGTTCGTACCAAGAGACCCAGTACTTC.

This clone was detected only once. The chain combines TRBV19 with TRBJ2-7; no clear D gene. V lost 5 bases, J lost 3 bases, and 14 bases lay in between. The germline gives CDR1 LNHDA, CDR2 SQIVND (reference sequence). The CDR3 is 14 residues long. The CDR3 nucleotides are TGTGCCAGTAGTGCAAACGCGGCAGACTACGAGCAGTACTTC. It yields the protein CASSANAADYEQYF.

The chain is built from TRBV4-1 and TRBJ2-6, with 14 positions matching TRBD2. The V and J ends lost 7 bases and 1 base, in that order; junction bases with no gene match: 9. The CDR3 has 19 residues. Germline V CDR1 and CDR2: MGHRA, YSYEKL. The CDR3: CASTSGTSGSGSGANVLTF. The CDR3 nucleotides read TGCGCCAGCACCTCCGGGACTAGCGGGAGCGGGTCTGGGGCCAACGTCCTGACTTTC.

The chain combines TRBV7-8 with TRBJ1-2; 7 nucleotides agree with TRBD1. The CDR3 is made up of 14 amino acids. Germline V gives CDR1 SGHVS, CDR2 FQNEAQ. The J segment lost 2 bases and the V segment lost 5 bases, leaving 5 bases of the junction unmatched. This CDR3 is CASSPRTGNYGYTF. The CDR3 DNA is TGTGCCAGCAGCCCCCGGACAGGAAACTATGGCTACACCTTC. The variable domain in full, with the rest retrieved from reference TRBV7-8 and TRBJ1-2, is GAGVSQSPRYKVAKRGQDVALRCDPISGHVSLFWYQQALGQGPEFLTYFQNEAQLDKSGLPSDRFFAERPEGSVSTLKIQRTQQEDSAVYLCASSPRTGNYGYTFGSGTRLTVV.

This CDR3 is CASSLAGTRLMNTEAFF. The DNA for the CDR3 is TGCGCCAGCAGCTTGGCCGGGACACGACTTATGAACACTGAAGCTTTCTTT. The V call is TRBV5-1, the J call TRBJ1-1; D might be TRBD1 (6 bases). V was cut by 0 bases and J by 0 bases, with 15 bases left in between. This CDR3 has 17 residues. Per germline, CDR1 SGHRS and CDR2 YFSETQ. Combining the CDR3 with reference TRBV5-1 and TRBJ1-1 gives the whole variable domain KAGVTQTPRYLIKTRGQQVTLSCSPISGHRSVSWYQQTPGQGLQFLFEYFSETQRNKGNFPGRFSGRQFSNSRSEMNVSTLELGDSALYLCASSLAGTRLMNTEAFFGQGTRLTVV.

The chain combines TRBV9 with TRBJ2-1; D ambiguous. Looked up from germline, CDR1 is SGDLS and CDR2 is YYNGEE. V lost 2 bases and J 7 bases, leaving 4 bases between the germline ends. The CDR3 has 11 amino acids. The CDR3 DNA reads TGTGCCAGCAGCGTTGAGAATGAGCAGTTCTTC. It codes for CASSVENEQFF. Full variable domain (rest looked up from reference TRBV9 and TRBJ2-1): DSGVTQTPKHLITATGQRVTLRCSPRSGDLSVYWYQQSLDQGLQFLIQYYNGEERAKGNILERFSAQQFPDLHSELNLSSLELGDSALYFCASSVENEQFFGPGTRLTVL.

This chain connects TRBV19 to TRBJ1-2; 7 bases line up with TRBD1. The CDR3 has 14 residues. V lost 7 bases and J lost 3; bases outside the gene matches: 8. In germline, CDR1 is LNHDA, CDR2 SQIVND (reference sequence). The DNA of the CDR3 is TGTGCCAGTACTCAACGGGACAGAGACTATGGCTACACCTTC. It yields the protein CASTQRDRDYGYTF.

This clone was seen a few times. The CDR3 loop is CAISEVVAGTDTQYF. The CDR3 region has the DNA TGTGCCATCAGTGAGGTTGTAGCGGGCACAGATACGCAGTATTTT. The genes are TRBV10-3 and TRBJ2-3; possible D gene TRBD2, 6 bases. V lost 2 bases and J 1 base, leaving 10 bases between the germline ends. The germline V gene encodes CDR1 ENHRY and CDR2 SYGVKD. CDR3 length: 15 residues.

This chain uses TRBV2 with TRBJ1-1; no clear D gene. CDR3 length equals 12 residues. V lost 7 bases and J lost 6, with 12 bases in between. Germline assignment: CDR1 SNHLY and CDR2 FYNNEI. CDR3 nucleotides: TGTGCCAGCACTGTAGGCACAGCTGAAGCTTTCTTT. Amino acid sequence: CASTVGTAEAFF.

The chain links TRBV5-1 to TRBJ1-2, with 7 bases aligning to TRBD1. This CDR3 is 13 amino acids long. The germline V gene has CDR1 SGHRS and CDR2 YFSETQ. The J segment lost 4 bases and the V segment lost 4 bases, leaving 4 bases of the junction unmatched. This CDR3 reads CASSPGQIYGYTF. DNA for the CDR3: TGCGCCAGCAGCCCGGGACAGATCTATGGCTACACCTTC.

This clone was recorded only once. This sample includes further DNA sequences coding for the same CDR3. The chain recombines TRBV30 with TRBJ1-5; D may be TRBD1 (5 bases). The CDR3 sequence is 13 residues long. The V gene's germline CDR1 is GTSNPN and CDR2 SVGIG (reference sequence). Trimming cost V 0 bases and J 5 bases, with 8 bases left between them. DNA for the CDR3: TGTGCCTGGAGTGTACAAGGGGATCAGCCCCAGCATTTT. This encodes CAWSVQGDQPQHF.